The T cell receptor (beta chain) under discussion was sequenced for a study of shared clonotypes between healthy human individuals. Naive CD8 populations comprised CD45RO-negative cells positively selected for CCR7, excluding terminally differentiated effector memory CD45RA+ cells. Donors comprised healthy HIV-negative adults lacking recent acute infections or vaccinations. Researchers divided each subset's genomic DNA evenly across several immunoSEQ plates. Sequencing used immunoSEQ multiplex PCR; TCRdb keeps in-frame clones, though not all of them. Of millions of clones listed, less than 95% were seen once; the top ten hold 0.9% to 1.4%. Trimming pared 4 bases from V and 4 bases from J, leaving 13 bases between. CDR3 length: 13 residues. CDR1 GTSNPN and CDR2 SVGIG come from the germline V gene (reference sequence).

This sequence was found in a young man in good health. Sequenced sample: naive CD8+ T cells sorted from blood. The genes are TRBV30 and TRBJ1-1; TRBD1 might be the D (5 bases). The CDR3 sequence is CAWNAGGPTEAFF. The DNA of the CDR3 is TGTGCCTGGAATGCGGGGGGTCCCACTGAAGCTTTCTTT.